These 20 T cell receptor beta chains came from one sample sequenced in a study of cytomegalovirus exposure and HLA in healthy donors. This PCR relied on a set of 60 Vbeta primers and 13 Jbeta primers. Assay used: immunoSEQ multiplex PCR; TCRdb lists only in-frame clones, some missing. The sample lists more than 100,000 clones; 78% were seen once. Sequenced input: PBMCs. The receptors were gathered from a woman in her 30s in good health and CMV-seropositive.

This clone was observed a few times. CDR3 protein: CASSQTGTGAFVGGQETQYF. CDR3 DNA: TGCGCCAGCAGCCAAACCGGGACAGGGGCCTTCGTGGGGGGCCAAGAGACCCAGTACTTC. The chain is built from TRBV4-1 and TRBJ2-5, with 10 bases identical to TRBD1. Germline assignment: CDR1 MGHRA and CDR2 YSYEKL. With 2 bases clipped from V and 1 base from J, the junction kept 16 bases outside the gene matches. The CDR3 sequence is 20 residues long.

This clone has more than one count but fewer than ten. CDR3 loop: CASSRGGEGLHEQFF. The CDR3 DNA reads TGTGCCAGCAGTCGGGGCGGGGAGGGTCTCCATGAGCAGTTCTTC. The chain has TRBV28 and TRBJ2-1, with 7 bases aligning to TRBD2. With V trimmed by 5 bases and J by 8 bases, 12 bases remained unmatched. Germline values: CDR1 MDHEN, CDR2 SYDVKM. This CDR3 spans 15 amino acids. The whole variable domain, remainder taken from reference TRBV28 and TRBJ2-1, is DVKVTQSSRYLVKRTGEKVFLECVQDMDHENMFWYRQDPGLGLRLIYFSYDVKMKEKGDIPEGYSVSREKKERFSLILESASTNQTSMYLCASSRGGEGLHEQFFGPGTRLTVL.

This clone was observed a handful of times. This chain joins TRBV6-1 and TRBJ2-3; D gene ambiguous. Trimming took off 2 bases at V and 0 bases at J, with 9 bases between the two ends. CDR3 length: 15 amino acids. Germline CDR1 is MNHNS and CDR2 is SASEGT. The CDR3 spells CASSEHSKSTDTQYF. The CDR3 nucleotides are TGTGCCAGCAGTGAACACAGTAAAAGCACAGATACGCAGTATTTT.

The CDR3 is CASSGNGGEQYF. Written as DNA, the CDR3 is TGTGCCAGCAGCGGGAATGGAGGCGAGCAGTACTTC. The V and J genes are TRBV9 and TRBJ2-7, with D perhaps TRBD2 (5 bases). V dropped 3 bases and J dropped 6 bases, with 10 bases sitting between them. Germline CDR1 and CDR2: SGDLS and YYNGEE. This CDR3 is 12 amino acids long. The full variable domain, in which reference TRBV9 and TRBJ2-7 provide the parts outside the CDR3, is DSGVTQTPKHLITATGQRVTLRCSPRSGDLSVYWYQQSLDQGLQFLIQYYNGEERAKGNILERFSAQQFPDLHSELNLSSLELGDSALYFCASSGNGGEQYFGPGTRLTVT.

J is TRBJ2-3 and V is TRBV5-1, with D uncertain. From germline, CDR1 is SGHRS and CDR2 YFSETQ. V dropped 0 bases and J dropped 0 bases, with 8 bases sitting between them. The CDR3 covers 15 residues. CDR3 DNA sequence: TGCGCCAGCAGCTTGGCGGGTTTAAGCACAGATACGCAGTATTTT. Translation: CASSLAGLSTDTQYF.

This chain connects TRBV5-1 to TRBJ1-5; possible D gene TRBD1, 6 bases. V dropped 4 bases and J dropped 4 bases, with 12 bases sitting between them. This CDR3 region has 14 residues. Germline CDR1 SGHRS, CDR2 YFSETQ. The CDR3 spells CASSEGQPNQPQHF. The CDR3 DNA is TGCGCCAGCAGCGAAGGACAGCCGAATCAGCCCCAGCATTTT.

The J gene is TRBJ1-1, the V gene TRBV5-6; 9 nucleotides align to TRBD1. J gave up 10 bases and V 5 bases, and 12 bases lay outside the gene matches. This CDR3 region has 14 residues. Germline V lookup: CDR1 SGHDT, CDR2 YYEEEE. CDR3 region: CASSLTTGGSRAFF. In DNA form, the CDR3 reads TGTGCCAGCAGTCTCACGACAGGGGGAAGTCGAGCTTTCTTT.

This clone was seen once. The chain carries TRBV4-3 and TRBJ1-2; tentative D call: TRBD1 (6 bases). V was trimmed by 4 bases and J by 3 bases, leaving 12 bases between them. This CDR3 is 14 amino acids long. Looked up from germline, CDR1 is LGHNA and CDR2 is YSLEER. The CDR3 loop reads CASSPGGGHYGYTF. CDR3 coding DNA: TGCGCCAGCAGCCCCGGCGGGGGCCACTATGGCTACACCTTC.

The V call is TRBV5-4, the J call TRBJ2-7; D is ambiguous. CDR1 and CDR2 from the germline V gene are SGHNT and YYREEE (reference sequence). The CDR3 has 13 residues. V was trimmed by 2 bases and J by 3 bases, leaving 9 bases between them. CDR3 loop: CASSFRSRYEQYF. The CDR3 region has the DNA TGTGCCAGCAGCTTTAGGAGTCGCTACGAGCAGTACTTC.

This clone has more than one count but fewer than ten. The chain is built from TRBV19 and TRBJ1-6; D ambiguous. Germline V gene lookup returns CDR1 LNHDA and CDR2 SQIVND (reference sequence). The germline V and J ends were trimmed by 4 bases and 5 bases, with 12 bases remaining between them. The CDR3 sequence is 15 residues long. CDR3 DNA sequence: TGTGCCAGTAGTAGAAGACCTCGGGATAATTCACCCCTCCACTTT. This translates into CASSRRPRDNSPLHF.

The CDR3 here is CSVGEAGDNSPLHF. The DNA of the CDR3 is TGCAGCGTTGGGGAAGCAGGGGATAATTCACCCCTCCACTTT. The V gene is TRBV29-1, the J gene TRBJ1-6, with a tentative D call TRBD1 (6 bases). V gave up 4 bases and J gave up 5 bases, with 12 bases separating them. The CDR3 is made up of 14 amino acids. Germline-derived CDR1 and CDR2 are SQVTM and ANQGSEA.

The gene calls are TRBV28 and TRBJ2-3; 11 nucleotides line up with TRBD2. With 6 bases clipped from V and 4 bases from J, the junction kept 3 bases outside the gene matches. The CDR3 spans 14 residues. Germline CDR1 reads MDHEN; CDR2 reads SYDVKM. CDR3 amino acids: CASRTSGAADTQYF. CDR3 coding DNA: TGTGCCAGCAGGACTAGCGGGGCTGCAGATACGCAGTATTTT.

The gene calls are TRBV28 and TRBJ2-5, with D uncertain. Matching the DNA end better, TRBJ2-7 makes the J call doubtful. Germline V CDR1 and CDR2: MDHEN, SYDVKM. There are 11 residues in the CDR3. DNA for the CDR3: TGTGCCAGCAGTTTAGTTTCCGAGCAGTACTTC. Translation gives CASSLVSEQYF.

The gene calls are TRBV18 and TRBJ2-1; D may be TRBD2 (6 bases). Trimming pared 8 bases from V and 7 bases from J, leaving 21 bases between. The germline V gene has CDR1 KGHSH and CDR2 LQKENI. This CDR3 has 15 residues. This CDR3 is CASASAGSFGNEQFF. In DNA, the CDR3 is TGTGCCAGCGCGTCGGCGGGGTCTTTTGGGAATGAGCAGTTCTTC.

The genes are TRBV5-1 and TRBJ2-1; 7 bases agree with TRBD2. The V segment lost 0 bases and the J segment 3 bases; nucleotides outside the gene matches: 3. Per germline, CDR1 SGHRS and CDR2 YFSETQ. The CDR3 has 15 amino acids. The CDR3 protein is CASSLAGGGYNEQFF. CDR3 nucleotide sequence: TGCGCCAGCAGCTTGGCCGGCGGGGGCTACAATGAGCAGTTCTTC.

CDR3 in amino acids: CAWSNRAGELFF. CDR3 coding DNA: TGTGCCTGGAGTAACCGGGCCGGGGAGCTGTTTTTT. The chain carries TRBV30 and TRBJ2-2; D is unclear. Trimming pared 2 bases from V and 6 bases from J, leaving 7 bases between. The CDR3 consists of 12 residues. Germline V gene lookup returns CDR1 GTSNPN and CDR2 SVGIG (reference sequence).

This clone came up a few times. The chain employs TRBV18 and TRBJ1-2, with 8 bases fitting TRBD1. V shed 3 bases and J 2 bases; nucleotides not matched to a gene: 5. The CDR3 runs 15 residues. CDR1 and CDR2 (germline): KGHSH, LQKENI. CDR3 in DNA: TGTGCCAGCTCACCTGAGGGACAGGCGAACTATGGCTACACCTTC. Protein: CASSPEGQANYGYTF.

The chain couples TRBV9 to TRBJ2-5, with TRBD1 as a possible D gene (6 bases). Germline CDR1 and CDR2: SGDLS and YYNGEE. The CDR3 spans 15 residues. V lost 6 bases to trimming and J lost 1 base, with 16 bases between them. The CDR3 DNA sequence: TGTGCCAGCAACCTACAGGGCGGAACCCAAGAGACCCAGTACTTC. Translated, it gives CASNLQGGTQETQYF.

The chain carries TRBV27 and TRBJ2-7; TRBD2 is a possible D gene (6 bases). Trimming took off 4 bases at V and 4 bases at J, with 11 bases between the two ends. This CDR3 spans 13 amino acids. Germline V lookup: CDR1 MNHEY, CDR2 SMNVEV (reference sequence). CDR3 in DNA: TGTGCCAGCAGTTCGGGGGATTTTTACGAGCAGTACTTC. Its translation: CASSSGDFYEQYF.

This rearrangement joins TRBV5-4 to TRBJ1-3, with TRBD1 matching over 8 bases. Germline V gene data show CDR1 as SGHNT and CDR2 as YYREEE (reference sequence). The CDR3 is 14 amino acids. V shed 4 bases and J 4 bases; nucleotides not matched to a gene: 4. DNA of the CDR3: TGTGCCAGCAGCGTCCGGGACAGGGGAAACACCATATATTTT. Its translation: CASSVRDRGNTIYF. The whole variable domain, filled in from reference TRBV5-4 and TRBJ1-3, reads ETGVTQSPTHLIKTRGQQVTLRCSSQSGHNTVSWYQQALGQGPQFIFQYYREEENGRGNFPPRFSGLQFPNYSSELNVNALELDDSALYLCASSVRDRGNTIYFGEGSWLTVV.